Shown below are 26 T cell receptor beta chains from a single sample sequenced in a study of blood T cell repertoires in COVID-19 (dated by TCRdb to the early 2020s). Libraries were built with the immunoSEQ multiplex PCR assay. TCRdb mirrors the immuneACCESS table, restricted to in-frame sequences. Some clones are absent from its copies; in checked studies, under half trace to an unresolved V gene, and the reason for the others is unknown. The sample yields around 150,000 clones; approximately 92% were counted once. The ten largest clones take up roughly 3.2% of the sample. The material sequenced was peripheral blood. The origin of the receptors is a woman aged 55-69 years with active COVID-19.

CDR3 protein: CASSRDGGLTGELFF. The CDR3 DNA reads TGTGCCAGTAGTCGTGACGGCGGGTTAACCGGGGAGCTGTTTTTT. The gene calls are TRBV19 and TRBJ2-2; tentative D call: TRBD2 (5 bases). CDR3 length: 15 residues. The germline V and J ends were trimmed by 5 bases and 5 bases, with 15 bases remaining between them. The germline V gene encodes CDR1 LNHDA and CDR2 SQIVND (reference sequence).

This clone has only a few counts. The chain carries TRBV19 and TRBJ2-1, with TRBD2 identical over 9 bases. V lost 5 bases, J lost 0 bases, and 5 bases stayed unmatched. CDR3 length equals 16 residues. The germline CDR1 and CDR2 sequences are LNHDA and SQIVND (reference sequence). CDR3 nucleotides: TGTGCCAGTAGTTACAAAGCGGGAGGCTCCTACAATGAGCAGTTCTTC. This sequence encodes CASSYKAGGSYNEQFF.

The DNA of the CDR3 is TGTGCCAGCTCACCCGGGGCCACAGGGACTGGAAACACCATATATTTT. As protein: CASSPGATGTGNTIYF. This rearrangement joins TRBV18 to TRBJ1-3; tentative D call: TRBD1 (6 bases). Germline-derived CDR1 and CDR2 are KGHSH and LQKENI. Between the trimmed V and J ends, which lost 3 bases and 2 bases, there was a span of 14 bases. The CDR3 totals 16 residues. Together with reference TRBV18 and TRBJ1-3, the CDR3 gives the full variable domain: NAGVMQNPRHLVRRRGQEARLRCSPMKGHSHVYWYRQLPEEGLKFMVYLQKENIIDESGMPKERFSAEFPKEGPSILRIQQVVRGDSAAYFCASSPGATGTGNTIYFGEGSWLTVV.

The rearrangement joins TRBV18 to TRBJ1-5; unclear D gene. This CDR3 is 14 amino acids long. V was cut by 6 bases and J by 6 bases, with 15 bases left in between. The germline CDR1 and CDR2 sequences are KGHSH and LQKENI. This chain's CDR3 is CASSFSTGSQPQHF. The CDR3 nucleotides read TGTGCCAGCTCCTTTAGTACGGGTTCTCAGCCCCAGCATTTT.

The gene calls are TRBV7-6 and TRBJ1-2; perhaps TRBD1 as D (5 bases). Germline V lookup: CDR1 SGHVS, CDR2 FNYEAQ. The V gene lost 5 bases and the J gene lost 4 bases, with 11 bases spanning the gap. The CDR3 is 13 amino acids. CDR3 amino acids: CASSPSGVYGYTF. CDR3 nucleotide sequence: TGTGCCAGCAGCCCATCGGGGGTCTATGGCTACACCTTC.

In this sample, this clone turned up once. CDR3 in DNA: TGTGCCAGCAGGGACCCGACAGGGGAGTCGTCCGAGCAGTACTTC. This gives the protein CASRDPTGESSEQYF. The rearrangement joins TRBV28 to TRBJ2-7; 8 bases fit TRBD1. Losses at the gene ends were 6 bases for V and 6 bases for J; bases not matched to a gene: 13. The length of the CDR3 is 15 residues. CDR1 is MDHEN, CDR2 SYDVKM, per germline.

V is TRBV19 and J is TRBJ2-2; D possibly corresponds to TRBD1 (6 bases). The CDR3 has 14 residues. Trimming cost V 4 bases and J 4 bases, with 10 bases left between them. Germline V lookup: CDR1 LNHDA, CDR2 SQIVND (reference sequence). The CDR3 nucleotides are TGTGCCAGTAGTACCAGGGGCGGCACCGGGGAGCTGTTTTTT. As protein: CASSTRGGTGELFF.

This chain joins TRBV21-1 and TRBJ1-6; no check of the table's D call, TRBD1, against the DNA was made. TRBV21-1 is tagged as a pseudogene. CDR3 size: 15 residues. Here the CDR3 reads CASSERTGGNSPLHF. CDR3 sequence (DNA): TGTGCCAGCAGCGAACGGACAGGGGGGAATTCACCCCTCCACTTT.

V and J are TRBV6-4 and TRBJ2-3; 10 bases are shared with TRBD2. J was trimmed by 6 bases and V by 3 bases; bases with no gene match: 9. The CDR3 consists of 16 residues. CDR1 is MRHNA and CDR2 is SNTAGT in the germline V gene. CDR3 amino acids: CASSESAGGWYDTQYF. The DNA for the CDR3 is TGTGCCAGCAGTGAATCAGCGGGAGGGTGGTACGATACGCAGTATTTT.

The J gene is TRBJ2-7, the V gene TRBV18, with TRBD1 matching over 9 bases. Germline V gene sequence: CDR1 KGHSH, CDR2 LQKENI. This CDR3 has 16 residues. V lost 1 base and J lost 2; bases outside the gene matches: 6. The DNA of the CDR3 is TGTGCCAGCTCACCACGTAAGGGACAGGGTCCCTACGAGCAGTACTTC. Amino acid sequence: CASSPRKGQGPYEQYF.

The chain employs TRBV4-2 and TRBJ2-5; 9 bases are shared with TRBD2. J gave up 3 bases and V 3 bases, and 8 bases lay outside the gene matches. CDR3 length equals 16 residues. Germline CDR1 and CDR2: LGHNA and YNFKEQ. CDR3 in amino acids: CASSQALAGAEETQYF. Here the CDR3 DNA reads TGTGCCAGCAGCCAGGCCTTAGCGGGAGCTGAAGAGACCCAGTACTTC.

This rearrangement joins TRBV6-2 or TRBV6-3 to TRBJ2-1; 8 bases are shared with TRBD2. With 2 bases clipped from V and 3 bases from J, the junction kept 6 bases outside the gene matches. Germline CDR1 MNHEY, CDR2 SVGEGT. The CDR3 consists of 16 residues. This CDR3 is CASSYIAGHIYNEQFF. CDR3 nucleotides: TGTGCCAGCAGTTACATAGCGGGGCATATCTACAATGAGCAGTTCTTC.

This clone has just one count. The gene calls are TRBV28 and TRBJ2-7; D unclear. V was trimmed by 6 bases and J by 2 bases, leaving 14 bases between them. The CDR3 totals 14 residues. Germline-derived CDR1 and CDR2 are MDHEN and SYDVKM. This CDR3 reads CASRLRSLAYEQYF. The CDR3 region has the DNA TGTGCCAGCAGACTCCGAAGTCTCGCCTACGAGCAGTACTTC.

This chain uses TRBV15 with TRBJ2-5; no definite D call. Trimming took off 0 bases at V and 4 bases at J, with 9 bases between the two ends. The CDR3 covers 14 residues. CDR1 is LNHNV and CDR2 is YYDKDF in the germline V gene (reference sequence). The CDR3 sequence is CATSRDPVVETQYF. The CDR3, as DNA: TGTGCCACCAGCAGAGATCCGGTAGTAGAGACCCAGTACTTC.

The V call is TRBV12-5, the J call TRBJ2-3; 13 bases are shared with TRBD2. The CDR3 contains 16 residues. V was pared by 4 bases and J by 2 bases, with 3 bases of the junction left unmatched. Per the germline V gene, CDR1 is LGHNT and CDR2 is FRNRAP. This CDR3 is CASGWGLAGPTDTQYF. In DNA, the CDR3 is TGTGCTAGTGGTTGGGGACTAGCGGGACCCACAGATACGCAGTATTTT.

The rearrangement links TRBV5-5 to TRBJ1-2, with D possibly matching TRBD1 (5 bases). CDR1 SGHKS and CDR2 YYEKEE come from the germline V gene (reference sequence). The V end lost 0 bases, the J end lost 2 bases, and 11 bases lay between the germline ends. The CDR3 is 15 amino acids. In DNA, the CDR3 is TGTGCCAGCAGCTTGGACCACCAGGGCAACTATGGCTACACCTTC. Translation: CASSLDHQGNYGYTF.

V and J are TRBV28 and TRBJ2-7, with D hard to call. The V gene's germline CDR1 is MDHEN and CDR2 SYDVKM. CDR3 length equals 11 residues. The V end lost 5 bases, the J end lost 7 bases, and 9 bases lay between the germline ends. The CDR3 loop reads CASSTQWEQYF. The CDR3 DNA is TGTGCCAGCAGTACCCAGTGGGAGCAGTACTTC.

The V and J genes are TRBV6-5 and TRBJ1-2, with D possibly being TRBD1 (5 bases). The CDR3 sequence is 14 residues long. V was cut by 2 bases and J by 3 bases, with 10 bases left in between. In germline, CDR1 is MNHEY, CDR2 SVGAGI. The CDR3 bases are TGTGCCAGCAGTTACGGTGCAGGGTACTATGGCTACACCTTC. Translating gives CASSYGAGYYGYTF.

This clone was seen a handful of times. The same CDR3 also results from other DNA sequences found in this sample. The chain recombines TRBV7-2 with TRBJ2-3, with 8 bases that match TRBD2. The V gene end was trimmed by 5 bases and the J gene end by 0 bases; junction bases not matched to a gene: 4. Germline V gives CDR1 SGHTA, CDR2 FQGNSA. The CDR3 totals 15 residues. CDR3 bases: TGTGCCAGCAGCCCCTGGACTAGCAGCACAGATACGCAGTATTTT. Its protein product is CASSPWTSSTDTQYF. Looking up the rest from reference TRBV7-2 and TRBJ2-3 gives the full variable domain: GAGVSQSPSNKVTEKGKDVELRCDPISGHTALYWYRQSLGQGLEFLIYFQGNSAPDKSGLPSDRFSAERTGGSVSTLTIQRTQQEDSAVYLCASSPWTSSTDTQYFGPGTRLTVL.

This sequence joins TRBV7-9 and TRBJ2-7; 13 bases fit TRBD2. The CDR3 extends over 17 amino acids. The germline gives CDR1 SEHNR, CDR2 FQNEAQ (reference sequence). Trimming removed 5 bases from V and 4 bases from J; junction bases left unmatched: 11. The DNA of the CDR3 is TGTGCCAGCAGCACCTCAAATTTGGGACTAGCGGGGTACGAGCAGTACTTC. Protein sequence: CASSTSNLGLAGYEQYF.

The V call is TRBV30, the J call TRBJ2-3; 9 positions match TRBD2. Germline CDR1 and CDR2: GTSNPN and SVGIG (reference sequence). Losses at the gene ends were 3 bases for V and 1 base for J; bases not matched to a gene: 11. This CDR3 contains 17 residues. In DNA form, the CDR3 reads TGTGCCTGGAGACGCGCAATAGCGGGAGCGGGCACAGATACGCAGTATTTT. Encoded protein: CAWRRAIAGAGTDTQYF.

This clone appeared once. This rearrangement joins TRBV30 to TRBJ2-7; 7 bases line up with TRBD2. CDR3 length: 14 amino acids. Trimming took 0 bases from V and 4 from J; bases not matched to a gene: 6. Germline V gene sequence: CDR1 GTSNPN, CDR2 SVGIG (reference sequence). CDR3 DNA: TGTGCCTGGAGTGTAGGGAGGGCAGGGTACGAGCAGTACTTC. Translating it yields CAWSVGRAGYEQYF.

The chain has TRBV10-1 and TRBJ2-5; no firm D call. There are 13 residues in the CDR3. Deletions cut 4 bases from V and 5 bases from J, with 11 bases between. The germline CDR1 and CDR2 sequences are WNHNN and SYGVQD (reference sequence). CDR3: CASSGLLGETQYF. The CDR3 DNA is TGCGCCAGCAGTGGACTTCTCGGGGAGACCCAGTACTTC.

The count of this clone is one. This chain links TRBV29-1 with TRBJ2-7; 15 positions match TRBD2. Trimming cost V 6 bases and J 2 bases; bases outside gene matches: 8. Looked up from germline, CDR1 is SQVTM and CDR2 is ANQGSEA. The CDR3 sequence is 16 residues long. The CDR3 sequence is CSVSGTSGRPTYEQYF. For the CDR3, the DNA is TGCAGCGTCTCCGGGACTAGCGGGAGGCCAACCTACGAGCAGTACTTC.

The chain couples TRBV6-5 to TRBJ1-2, with a possible D match to TRBD1 (6 bases). The CDR3 loop spans 13 amino acids. The germline CDR1 and CDR2 sequences are MNHEY and SVGAGI. Trimming left V 5 bases short and J 4 bases short, with 11 bases between. As DNA, the CDR3 is TGTGCCAGCAGTCGACAGGCGATCTATGGCTACACCTTC. This gives the protein CASSRQAIYGYTF.

This clone was counted a single time. The chain recombines TRBV6-2 or TRBV6-3 with TRBJ2-7; 8 nucleotides agree with TRBD1. The CDR3 is 20 residues long. Germline V gene sequence: CDR1 MNHEY, CDR2 SVGEGT. The V gene end was trimmed by 6 bases and the J gene end by 4 bases; junction bases not matched to a gene: 26. The CDR3 is CASSNWTAGQVLKGLYEQYF. The CDR3 DNA sequence: TGTGCCAGCAGCAACTGGACTGCGGGACAGGTCCTTAAGGGCCTATACGAGCAGTACTTC.